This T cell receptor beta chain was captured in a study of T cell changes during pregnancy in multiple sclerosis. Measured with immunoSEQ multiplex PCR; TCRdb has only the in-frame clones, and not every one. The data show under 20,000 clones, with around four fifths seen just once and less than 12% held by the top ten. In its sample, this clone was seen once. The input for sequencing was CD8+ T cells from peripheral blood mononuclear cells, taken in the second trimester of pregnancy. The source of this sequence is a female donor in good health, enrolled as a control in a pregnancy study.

The CDR3 spells CASSQADGGFTGELFF. The CDR3 region has the DNA TGCGCCAGCAGCCAAGCAGACGGGGGGTTCACCGGGGAGCTGTTTTTT. This chain uses TRBV4-1 with TRBJ2-2, with 7 nucleotides matching TRBD2. The CDR3 spans 16 residues. Germline CDR1 and CDR2: MGHRA and YSYEKL. Trimming took 1 base from V and 4 from J; bases not matched to a gene: 6.